Listed below are T cell receptor beta chains from one sample, sequenced in a study of blood T cells in healthy people across ages. TCRdb redid the calling of the 5' RACE reads with MiXCR, one entry per CDR3 protein. The data hold around 650,000 distinct CDR3 sequences, with less than 40% observed a single time. The sequenced material came from blood. These receptors came from a woman older than 75 in good health. Each CDR3 is given with its conserved first and last residue. A D gene is named only where the DNA matches it firmly. Clone size is not always given. Where it is, it says once, few, many or a class for expanded clones.

CDR3nt: TGCGCCAGCAACTGGGAGGGGGATGAGCAGTTCTTC
CDR3aa: CASNWEGDEQFF
abundance: NA
d_gene: NA
v_gene: TRBV5-1
len: 12
j_gene: TRBJ2-1

CDR3nt: TGTGCCAGCAGTCAATCACGAGACTATGGCTACACCTTC
CDR3aa: CASSQSRDYGYTF
abundance: many
d_gene: NA
v_gene: TRBV6-6
len: 13
j_gene: TRBJ1-2

CDR3nt: TGTGCCAGCAGTCGGGACGCAGGGGAATCTGGGGCCAACGTCCTGACTTTC
CDR3aa: CASSRDAGESGANVLTF
abundance: few
d_gene: NA
v_gene: TRBV27
len: 17
j_gene: TRBJ2-6

CDR3nt: TGTGCCAGCAGTTTAGTGGGGGCAGGTCAGCCCCAGCATTTT
CDR3aa: CASSLVGAGQPQHF
abundance: NA
d_gene: NA
v_gene: TRBV12-3/TRBV12-4
len: 14
j_gene: TRBJ1-5

CDR3nt: TGCGCCAGCCTCAGGGGCGGGGGCTACAATGAGCAGTTCTTC
CDR3aa: CASLRGGGYNEQFF
abundance: many
d_gene: NA
v_gene: TRBV5-1
len: 14
j_gene: TRBJ2-1

CDR3nt: TGTGCCAGCAACCCTAGCGGGAGAACCCACAATGAGCAGTTCTTC
CDR3aa: CASNPSGRTHNEQFF
abundance: NA
d_gene: TRBD2
v_gene: TRBV12-3/TRBV12-4
len: 15
j_gene: TRBJ2-1

CDR3nt: TGTGCCTGGAGTGTGCTCCTGAGGGAGCAGTACTTC
CDR3aa: CAWSVLLREQYF
abundance: many
d_gene: NA
v_gene: TRBV30
len: 12
j_gene: TRBJ2-5

CDR3nt: TGTGCCAGCAGTCTCGAGCGGGGGGCCCGTACGCAGTATTTT
CDR3aa: CASSLERGARTQYF
abundance: many
d_gene: TRBD2
v_gene: TRBV27
len: 14
j_gene: TRBJ2-3

CDR3nt: TGCGCCAGCAGCCACACGAGTTCCAGGGGGAAATCCTACGAGCAGTACTTC
CDR3aa: CASSHTSSRGKSYEQYF
abundance: NA
d_gene: TRBD1
v_gene: TRBV4-1
len: 17
j_gene: TRBJ2-7

CDR3nt: TGTGCCTGGAGTGGGCAGGTCTTCTCTGGCTACACCTTC
CDR3aa: CAWSGQVFSGYTF
abundance: many
d_gene: NA
v_gene: TRBV30
len: 13
j_gene: TRBJ1-2

CDR3nt: TGTGCCAGCAGACGGGGAGGCCTTAACAATGAGCAGTTCTTC
CDR3aa: CASRRGGLNNEQFF
abundance: many
d_gene: NA
v_gene: TRBV7-2
len: 14
j_gene: TRBJ2-1

CDR3nt: TGTGCCTGGAGTGACCCGGTTTTAGGATTAAATCAGCCCCAGCATTTT
CDR3aa: CAWSDPVLGLNQPQHF
abundance: once
d_gene: NA
v_gene: TRBV30
len: 16
j_gene: TRBJ1-5

CDR3nt: TGTGCCAGCAGCTCGACAGGGGGTACGCGCACAGATACGCAGTATTTT
CDR3aa: CASSSTGGTRTDTQYF
abundance: many
d_gene: TRBD1
v_gene: TRBV7-9
len: 16
j_gene: TRBJ2-3

CDR3nt: TGCAGTGCTAAGGCTAGCGGTTCAGATACGCAGTATTTT
CDR3aa: CSAKASGSDTQYF
abundance: NA
d_gene: TRBD2
v_gene: TRBV20-1
len: 13
j_gene: TRBJ2-3

CDR3nt: TGTGCCAGCAGCCCCACTAGCGGACGCTCCTACAATGAGCAGTTCTTC
CDR3aa: CASSPTSGRSYNEQFF
abundance: many
d_gene: TRBD2
v_gene: TRBV7-3
len: 16
j_gene: TRBJ2-1

CDR3nt: TGTGCCTGGAGTGGAGACAGGAAGTACGAGCAGTACTTC
CDR3aa: CAWSGDRKYEQYF
abundance: many
d_gene: NA
v_gene: TRBV30
len: 13
j_gene: TRBJ2-7